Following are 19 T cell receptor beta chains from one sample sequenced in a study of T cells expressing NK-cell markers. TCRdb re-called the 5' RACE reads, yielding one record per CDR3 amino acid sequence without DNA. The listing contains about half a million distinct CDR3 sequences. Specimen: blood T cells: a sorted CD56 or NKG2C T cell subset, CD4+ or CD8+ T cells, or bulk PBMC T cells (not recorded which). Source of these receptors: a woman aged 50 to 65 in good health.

CDR3 amino acids: CASSLKGLAGGLYNEQFF. The V and J genes are TRBV12-3 or TRBV12-4 and TRBJ2-1; TCRdb gives TRBD2 as the D gene, but with no DNA this cannot be confirmed. CDR3 length: 18 residues.

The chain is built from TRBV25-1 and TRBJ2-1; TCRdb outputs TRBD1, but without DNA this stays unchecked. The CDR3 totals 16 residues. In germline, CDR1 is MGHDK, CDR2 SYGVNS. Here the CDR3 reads CASSASGGSSWNEQFF.

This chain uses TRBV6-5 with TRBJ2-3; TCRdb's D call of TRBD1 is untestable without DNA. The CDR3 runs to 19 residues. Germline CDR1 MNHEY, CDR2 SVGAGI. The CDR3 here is CASSYSRPKAAGGTDTQYF.

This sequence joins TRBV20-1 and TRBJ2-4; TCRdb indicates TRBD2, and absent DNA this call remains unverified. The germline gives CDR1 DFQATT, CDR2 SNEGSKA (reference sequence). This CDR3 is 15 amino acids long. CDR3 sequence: CSARIAGGIQNIQYF.

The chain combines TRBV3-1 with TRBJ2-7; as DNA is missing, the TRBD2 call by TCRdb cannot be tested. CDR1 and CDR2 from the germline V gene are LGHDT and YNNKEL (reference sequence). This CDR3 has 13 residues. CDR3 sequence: CASSQVPREKQYF.

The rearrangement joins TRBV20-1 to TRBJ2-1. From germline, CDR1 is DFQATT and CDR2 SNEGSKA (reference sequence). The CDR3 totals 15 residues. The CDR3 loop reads CSARDRLAGSNEQFF.

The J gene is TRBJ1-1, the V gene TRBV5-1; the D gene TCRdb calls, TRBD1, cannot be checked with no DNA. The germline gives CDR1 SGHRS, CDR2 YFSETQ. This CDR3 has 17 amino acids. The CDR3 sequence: CASSRGQGRAPNTEAFF. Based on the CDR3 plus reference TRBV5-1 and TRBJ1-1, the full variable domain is KAGVTQTPRYLIKTRGQQVTLSCSPISGHRSVSWYQQTPGQGLQFLFEYFSETQRNKGNFPGRFSGRQFSNSRSEMNVSTLELGDSALYLCASSRGQGRAPNTEAFFGQGTRLTVV.

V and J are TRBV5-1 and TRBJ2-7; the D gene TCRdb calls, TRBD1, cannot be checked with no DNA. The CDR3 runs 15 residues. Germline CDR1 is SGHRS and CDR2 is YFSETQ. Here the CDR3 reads CASSSRGSPSYEQYF.

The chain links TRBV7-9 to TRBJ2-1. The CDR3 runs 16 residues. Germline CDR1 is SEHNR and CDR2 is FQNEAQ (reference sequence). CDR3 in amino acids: CASSSLGGGPSNEQFF.

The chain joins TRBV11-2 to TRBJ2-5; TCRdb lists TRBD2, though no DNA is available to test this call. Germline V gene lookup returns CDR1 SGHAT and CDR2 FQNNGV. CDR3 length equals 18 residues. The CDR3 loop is CASSLVGLAGEVVETQYF.

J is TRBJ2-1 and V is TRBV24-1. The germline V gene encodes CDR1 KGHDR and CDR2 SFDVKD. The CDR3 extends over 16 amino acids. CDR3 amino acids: CATSEDLLTTNNEQFF.

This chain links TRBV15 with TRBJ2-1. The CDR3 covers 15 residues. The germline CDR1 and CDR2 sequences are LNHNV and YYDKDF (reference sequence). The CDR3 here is CATSASKAYSNEQFF.

The chain's CDR3 is CAISGLASTSTQYF. This sequence joins TRBV10-3 and TRBJ2-3; checking the TCRdb D call of TRBD2 is not possible without DNA. CDR1 and CDR2 from the germline V gene are ENHRY and SYGVKD. The CDR3 consists of 14 residues.

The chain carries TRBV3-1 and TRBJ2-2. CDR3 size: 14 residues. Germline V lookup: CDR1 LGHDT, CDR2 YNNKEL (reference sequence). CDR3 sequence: CASSLQAFTGELFF. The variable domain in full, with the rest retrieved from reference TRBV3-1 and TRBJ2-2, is DTAVSQTPKYLVTQMGNDKSIKCEQNLGHDTMYWYKQDSKKFLKIMFSYNNKELIINETVPNRFSPKSPDKAHLNLHINSLELGDSAVYFCASSLQAFTGELFFGEGSRLTVL.

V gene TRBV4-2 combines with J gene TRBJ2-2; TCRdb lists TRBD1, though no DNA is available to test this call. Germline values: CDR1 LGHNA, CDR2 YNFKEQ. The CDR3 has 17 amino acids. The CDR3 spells CASSQPDRGRDTGELFF.

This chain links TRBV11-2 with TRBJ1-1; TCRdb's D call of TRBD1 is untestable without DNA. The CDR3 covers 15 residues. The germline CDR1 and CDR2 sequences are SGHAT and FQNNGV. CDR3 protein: CASSQSTGDRAEAFF. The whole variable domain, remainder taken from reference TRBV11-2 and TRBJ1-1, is EAGVAQSPRYKIIEKRQSVAFWCNPISGHATLYWYQQILGQGPKLLIQFQNNGVVDDSQLPKDRFSAERLKGVDSTLKIQPAKLEDSAVYLCASSQSTGDRAEAFFGQGTRLTVV.

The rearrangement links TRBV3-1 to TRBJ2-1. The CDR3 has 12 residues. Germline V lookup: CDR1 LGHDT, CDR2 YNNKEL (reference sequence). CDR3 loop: CASSQAGDEQFF.

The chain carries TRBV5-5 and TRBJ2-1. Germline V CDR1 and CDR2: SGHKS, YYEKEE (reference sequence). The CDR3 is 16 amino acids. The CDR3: CASSLGSGSTSWEQFF.

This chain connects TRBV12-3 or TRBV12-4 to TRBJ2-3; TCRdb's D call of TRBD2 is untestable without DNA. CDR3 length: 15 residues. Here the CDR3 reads CASRPGTSGKHTQYF.